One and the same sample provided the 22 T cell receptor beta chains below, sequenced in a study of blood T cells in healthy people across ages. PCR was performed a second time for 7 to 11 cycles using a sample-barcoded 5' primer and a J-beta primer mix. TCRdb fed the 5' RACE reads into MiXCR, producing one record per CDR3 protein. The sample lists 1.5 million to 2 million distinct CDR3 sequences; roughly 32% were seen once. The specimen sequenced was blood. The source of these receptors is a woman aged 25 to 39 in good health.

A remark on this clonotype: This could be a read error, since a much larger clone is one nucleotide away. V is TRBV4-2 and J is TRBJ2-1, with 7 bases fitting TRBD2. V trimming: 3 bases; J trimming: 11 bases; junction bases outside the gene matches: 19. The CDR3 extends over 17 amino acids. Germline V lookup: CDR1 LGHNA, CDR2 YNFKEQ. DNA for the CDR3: TGTGCCAGCAGCCAGGCAAGCGGGACCCCTCCCCTCGATAAGCAGTTCTTC. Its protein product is CASSQASGTPPLDKQFF.

The CDR3 loop reads CASSPPGREVDTQYF. The CDR3 nucleotides are TGTGCCAGCAGCCCCCCTGGGCGGGAGGTGGATACGCAGTATTTT. This sequence joins TRBV5-5 and TRBJ2-3; 8 bases agree with TRBD2. V lost 4 bases and J lost 6; bases outside the gene matches: 10. Germline V CDR1 and CDR2: SGHKS, YYEKEE (reference sequence). The CDR3 consists of 15 residues.

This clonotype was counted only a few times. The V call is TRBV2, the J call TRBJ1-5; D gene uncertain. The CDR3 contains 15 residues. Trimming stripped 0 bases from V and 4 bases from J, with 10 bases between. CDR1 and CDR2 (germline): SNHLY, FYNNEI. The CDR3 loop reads CASSEALRDNQPQHF. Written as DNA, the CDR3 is TGTGCCAGCAGTGAAGCGCTTCGGGATAATCAGCCCCAGCATTTT.

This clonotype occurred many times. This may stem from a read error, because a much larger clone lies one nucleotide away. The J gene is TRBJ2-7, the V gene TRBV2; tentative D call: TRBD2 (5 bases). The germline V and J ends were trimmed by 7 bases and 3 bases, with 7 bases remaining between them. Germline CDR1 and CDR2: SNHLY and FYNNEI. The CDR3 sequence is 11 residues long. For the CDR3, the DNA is TGTGCCAGCACCCGGGGCTACGAGCAGTACTTC. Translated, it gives CASTRGYEQYF.

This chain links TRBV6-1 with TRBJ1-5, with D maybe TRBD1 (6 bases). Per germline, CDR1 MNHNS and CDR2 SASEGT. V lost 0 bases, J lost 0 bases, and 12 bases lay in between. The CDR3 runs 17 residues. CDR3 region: CASSEAPDRISNQPQHF. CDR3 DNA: TGTGCCAGCAGTGAAGCGCCTGACAGGATTAGCAATCAGCCCCAGCATTTT.

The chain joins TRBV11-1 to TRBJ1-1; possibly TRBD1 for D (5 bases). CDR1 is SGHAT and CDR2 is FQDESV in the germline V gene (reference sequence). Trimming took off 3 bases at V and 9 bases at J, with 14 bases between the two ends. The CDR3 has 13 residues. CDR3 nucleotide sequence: TGTGCCAGCAGCTTTACAGGAGCCATAAAAGCTTTCTTT. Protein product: CASSFTGAIKAFF.

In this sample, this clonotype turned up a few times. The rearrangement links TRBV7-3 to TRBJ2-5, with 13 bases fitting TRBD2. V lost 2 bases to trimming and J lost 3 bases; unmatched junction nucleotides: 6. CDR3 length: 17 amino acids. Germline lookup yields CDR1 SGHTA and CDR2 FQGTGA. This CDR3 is CASSLQTSGGQKETQYF. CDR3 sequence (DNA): TGTGCCAGCAGCTTACAGACTAGCGGGGGGCAAAAAGAGACCCAGTACTTC.

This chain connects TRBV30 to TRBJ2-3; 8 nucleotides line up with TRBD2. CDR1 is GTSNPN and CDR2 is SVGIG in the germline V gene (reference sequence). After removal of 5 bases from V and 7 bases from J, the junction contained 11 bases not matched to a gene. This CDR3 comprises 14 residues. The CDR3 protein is CAWAPSGLTNTQYF. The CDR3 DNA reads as TGTGCCTGGGCCCCTAGCGGGCTAACGAATACGCAGTATTTT.

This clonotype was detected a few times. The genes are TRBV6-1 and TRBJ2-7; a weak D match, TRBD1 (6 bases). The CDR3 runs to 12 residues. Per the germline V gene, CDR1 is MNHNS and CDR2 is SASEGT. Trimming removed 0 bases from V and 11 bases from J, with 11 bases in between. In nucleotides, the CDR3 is TGTGCCAGCAGTGAAGCGCAGGGGCTGGAGTACTTC. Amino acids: CASSEAQGLEYF.

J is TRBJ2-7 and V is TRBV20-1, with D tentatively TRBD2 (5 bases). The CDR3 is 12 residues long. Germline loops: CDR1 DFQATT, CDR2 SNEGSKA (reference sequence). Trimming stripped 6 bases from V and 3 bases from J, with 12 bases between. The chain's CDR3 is CSARWEFYEQYF. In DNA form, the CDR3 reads TGCAGTGCCAGGTGGGAGTTCTACGAGCAGTACTTC.

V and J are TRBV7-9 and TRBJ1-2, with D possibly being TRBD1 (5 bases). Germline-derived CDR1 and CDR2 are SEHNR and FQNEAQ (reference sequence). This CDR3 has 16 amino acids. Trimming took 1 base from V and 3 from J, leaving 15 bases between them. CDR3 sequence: CASSLVVGREDYGYTF. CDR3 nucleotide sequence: TGTGCCAGCAGCTTAGTGGTGGGCAGGGAAGACTATGGCTACACCTTC.

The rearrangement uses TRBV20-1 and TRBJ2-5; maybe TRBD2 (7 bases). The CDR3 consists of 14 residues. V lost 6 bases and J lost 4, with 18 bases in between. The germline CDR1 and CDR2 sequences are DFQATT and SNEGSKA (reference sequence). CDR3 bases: TGCAGTGCAACTGGGGGGGCGCTGGGAGAGACCCAGTACTTC. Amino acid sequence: CSATGGALGETQYF.

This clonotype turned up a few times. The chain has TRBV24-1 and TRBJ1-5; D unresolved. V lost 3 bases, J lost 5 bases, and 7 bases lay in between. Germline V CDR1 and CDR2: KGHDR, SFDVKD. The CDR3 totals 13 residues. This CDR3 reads CATSDRAYQPQHF. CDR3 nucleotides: TGTGCCACCAGTGATCGGGCTTATCAGCCCCAGCATTTT.

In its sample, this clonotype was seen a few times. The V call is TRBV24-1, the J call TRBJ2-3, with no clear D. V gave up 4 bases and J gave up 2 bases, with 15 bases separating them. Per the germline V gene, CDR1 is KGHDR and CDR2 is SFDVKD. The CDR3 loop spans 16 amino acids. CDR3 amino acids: CATSDPLRAITDTQYF. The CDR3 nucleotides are TGTGCCACCAGTGACCCCCTACGCGCGATCACAGATACGCAGTATTTT.

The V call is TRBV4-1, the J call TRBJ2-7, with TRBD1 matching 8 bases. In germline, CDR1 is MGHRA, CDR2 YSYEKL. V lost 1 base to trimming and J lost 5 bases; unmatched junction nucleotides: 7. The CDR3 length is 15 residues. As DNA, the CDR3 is TGCGCCAGCAGCCAAGCAGGGGGCATTTTCGACGAGCAGTACTTC. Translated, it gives CASSQAGGIFDEQYF.

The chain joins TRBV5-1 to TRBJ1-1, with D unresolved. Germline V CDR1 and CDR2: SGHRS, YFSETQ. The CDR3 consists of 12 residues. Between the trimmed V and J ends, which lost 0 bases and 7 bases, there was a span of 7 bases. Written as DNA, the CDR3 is TGCGCCAGCAGCTTGGAGATCAGTGAAGCTTTCTTT. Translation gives CASSLEISEAFF.

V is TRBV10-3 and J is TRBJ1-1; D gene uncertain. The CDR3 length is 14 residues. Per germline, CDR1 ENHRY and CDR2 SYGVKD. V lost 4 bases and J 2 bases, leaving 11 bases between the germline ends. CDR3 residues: CAISGSGLNTEAFF. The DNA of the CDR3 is TGTGCCATCAGTGGATCGGGCTTAAACACTGAAGCTTTCTTT.

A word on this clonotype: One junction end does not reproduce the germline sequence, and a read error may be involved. Here the CDR3 DNA reads TGCGCCAGCAGCCCGAGCGTTTGGGGAGGAGATGCGCAGTATTTT. Its translation is CASSPSVWGGDAQYF. This chain connects TRBV4-1 to TRBJ2-3; weak D call: TRBD2 (6 bases). There are 15 residues in the CDR3. CDR1 and CDR2 from the germline V gene are MGHRA and YSYEKL.

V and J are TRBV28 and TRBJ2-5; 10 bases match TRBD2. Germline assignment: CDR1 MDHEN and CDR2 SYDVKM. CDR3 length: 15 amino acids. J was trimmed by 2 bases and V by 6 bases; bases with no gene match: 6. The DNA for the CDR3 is TGTGCCAGCAGAACCGGACTAGCGGCACAAGAGACCCAGTACTTC. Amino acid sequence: CASRTGLAAQETQYF. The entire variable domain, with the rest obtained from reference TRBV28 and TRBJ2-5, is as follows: DVKVTQSSRYLVKRTGEKVFLECVQDMDHENMFWYRQDPGLGLRLIYFSYDVKMKEKGDIPEGYSVSREKKERFSLILESASTNQTSMYLCASRTGLAAQETQYFGPGTRLLVL.

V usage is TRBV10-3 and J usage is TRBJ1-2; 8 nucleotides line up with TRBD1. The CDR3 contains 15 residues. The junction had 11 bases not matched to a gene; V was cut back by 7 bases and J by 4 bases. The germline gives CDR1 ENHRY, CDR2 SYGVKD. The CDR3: CAITEPGQGSYGYTF. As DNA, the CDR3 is TGTGCCATCACCGAACCCGGACAGGGCTCCTATGGCTACACCTTC.

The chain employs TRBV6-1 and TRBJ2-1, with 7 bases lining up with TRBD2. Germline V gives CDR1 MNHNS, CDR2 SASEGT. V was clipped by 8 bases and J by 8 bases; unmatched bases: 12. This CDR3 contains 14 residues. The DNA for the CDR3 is TGTGCCAGCGGAGCGGGACCTCCTAGGGATGAGCAGTTCTTC. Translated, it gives CASGAGPPRDEQFF.

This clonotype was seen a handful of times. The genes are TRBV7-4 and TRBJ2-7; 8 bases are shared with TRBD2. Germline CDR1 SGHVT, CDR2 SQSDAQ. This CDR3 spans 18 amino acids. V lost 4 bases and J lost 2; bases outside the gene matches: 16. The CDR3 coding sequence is TGTGCCAGCAGCTGCCTACCGGGACTAGAAAAAGAAGCCTACGAGCAGTACTTC. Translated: CASSCLPGLEKEAYEQYF.